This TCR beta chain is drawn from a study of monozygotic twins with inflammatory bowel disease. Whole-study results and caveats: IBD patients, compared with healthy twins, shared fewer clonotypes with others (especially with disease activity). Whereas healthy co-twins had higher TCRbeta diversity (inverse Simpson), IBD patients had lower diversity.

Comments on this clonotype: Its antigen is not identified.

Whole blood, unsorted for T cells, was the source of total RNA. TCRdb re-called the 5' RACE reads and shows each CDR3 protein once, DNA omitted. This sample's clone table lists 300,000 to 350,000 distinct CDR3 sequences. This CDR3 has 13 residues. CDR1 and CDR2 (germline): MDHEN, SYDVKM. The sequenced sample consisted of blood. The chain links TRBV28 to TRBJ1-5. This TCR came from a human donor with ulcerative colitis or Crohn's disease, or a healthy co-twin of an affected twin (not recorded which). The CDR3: CASKTVSNQPQHF.